This TCR beta chain was sequenced during a study of Ad26.COV2.S vaccination and SARS-CoV-2 variants (dated by TCRdb to about 2021). In the study overall: Vaccine-arm donors were drawn from COV1001, a multicentre, randomized, double-blind, placebo-controlled phase I-IIa trial of Ad26.COV2.S in healthy adults. TCRbeta repertoire sequencing was used to assess the specificity and breadth of SARS-CoV-2-reactive T cell receptors after Ad26.COV2.S vaccination. Ad26.COV2.S was administered intramuscularly at 5 x 10^10 or 1 x 10^11 viral particles, either as a single shot or as two shots given 56 days apart. Trial participants were randomized into five groups of five: low-dose or high-dose Ad26.COV2.S given once or twice, or placebo on both occasions. The TCR-sequenced set comprised about 30 samples: some 19 Ad26.COV2.S vaccine recipients, 5 placebo recipients and 8 SARS-CoV-2 convalescent individuals. Throughout the experiments and outcome assessment, investigators stayed blinded to trial group allocation. The research as a whole found: Substantial breadth of spike-specific CD8+ and CD4+ T cell responses was reported after vaccination. The study lacked the statistical power to compare responses across vaccine doses or regimens. Ad26.COV2.S recipients had higher spike-specific TCR breadth than placebo recipients (P = 0.0014). Non-spike TCR breadth was comparable between vaccine and placebo recipients, consistent with the vaccine containing only spike. The authors noted that the TCR breadth and depth analyses may have underestimated total T cell responses.

The sample's treatment or condition label, decoded: 15 to 20 received Ad26.COV2.S at low or high dose, single or two shots; 5 received placebo; per-sample allocation not given. For vaccine and placebo recipients, the sequenced repertoires came from samples collected on day 63 after the first injection. Cohort 1b enrolled 20 to 30 adults aged 18-55 years at a single site in Boston, USA, between 29 July and 7 August 2020. Ad26.COV2.S was a replication-incompetent adenovirus type 26 vector expressing a prefusion-stabilized SARS-CoV-2 spike protein from the original Wuhan strain. Worth noting for this clone: Its antigen remains unidentified. The input lacks base qualities; no much larger clone sits a single base away.

The immunoSEQ Assay was used to sequence TCRbeta CDR3 regions. After extraction, genomic DNA underwent amplification by bias-controlled multiplex PCR, followed by high-throughput sequencing. Per the source publication's procedure: Collapsing and filtering of sequences were performed to quantify the absolute abundance of each unique TCRbeta CDR3 region. Usable DNA was measured by amplifying reference genes present in all nucleated cells, and TCRbeta template counts were normalized to that usable DNA to estimate T cell fraction. Repertoire TCRs were annotated as SARS-CoV-2-specific by exact matching of V gene, CDR3 amino acid sequence and J gene to a known reactive TCR set. The reference SARS-CoV-2 TCR set was derived from MIRA and filtered for enrichment in COVID-19-positive ImmuneCODE repertoires, a step that removed public or cross-reactive TCRs. Based on the MIRA antigens, annotated TCRs were further analysed at the level of specific ORF or position within ORF. Breadth was defined as annotated unique rearrangements over total unique productive rearrangements; depth was the summed frequency of those rearrangements. Two-sided Wilcoxon rank-sum tests were applied when comparing TCR breadth between groups. The table comes from immuneACCESS by way of TCRdb, which keeps in-frame sequences with V and J called. Part of the clones is missing from these tables; in studies checked, under half for an unresolved V gene and the rest for unknown reasons. The V and J calls and the clone size are those of that table, but D and trimming were determined from the DNA. Here the sample has around 450,000 clones; 89% occur a single time. The top ten hold just over 2.5% of the sample.

The V and J ends are trimmed by 5 bases and 4 bases, leaving 21 bases between them. The CDR3 covers 16 residues, taking in both the cysteine and the phenylalanine. Solely the CDR3 DNA is kept, with 48 bases framed from the first base. For CDR1 and CDR2, the germline V gene lists MGHDK and SYGVNS. This specimen consisted of peripheral blood, obtained in a trial of Ad26.COV2.S vaccine versus placebo. This receptor was identified in a person aged 18-65 years who received the Ad26.COV2.S COVID-19 vaccine or a placebo. The V gene is TRBV25-1 and the J gene is TRBJ2-7, with no confidently assigned D gene. The nucleotides are TGTGCCAGCAGTACCCCTACTGGGCTAGGTGGTTACGAGCAGTACTTC. Translated, this is CASSTPTGLGGYEQYF.